This is a list of T cell receptor beta chains from one sample in a study of beta chain features in type 1 diabetes. Profiled with immunoSEQ multiplex PCR; TCRdb holds only in-frame clones, not every one. The data show about 180,000 clones, approximately 8.1% seen once. The specimen was central memory CD4+ T cells from blood. These receptors all come from a man between 18 and 29 years old with type 1 diabetes. The CDR3 runs from the conserved cysteine through the conserved F or W. Each record gives: D gene, V gene, clone size, J gene, CDR3 length, CDR3 protein, CDR3 DNA. D genes are given only for firm matches. For some rows the clone size is stated as once, few or many, or as a class when expanded; others skip it.

NA	TRBV11-2	NA	TRBJ2-1	14	CASTPRELGNEQFF	TGTGCCAGCACCCCACGGGAGTTGGGAAATGAGCAGTTCTTC
NA	TRBV7-9	NA	TRBJ2-1	16	CASSEGLGGWNNEQFF	TGTGCCAGCAGCGAGGGACTAGGGGGCTGGAACAATGAGCAGTTCTTC
TRBD2	TRBV2	NA	TRBJ2-5	15	CASNEMSGKEGTQYF	TGTGCCAGCAACGAAATGAGCGGGAAGGAGGGGACCCAGTACTTC
NA	TRBV7-9	few	TRBJ2-3	16	CASSLGFQVFTDTQYF	TGTGCCAGCAGCTTAGGGTTCCAGGTTTTCACAGATACGCAGTATTTT
TRBD2	TRBV28	few	TRBJ2-3	17	CASSPGTSGTLGDTQYF	TGTGCCAGCAGCCCCGGGACTAGCGGAACCTTAGGAGATACGCAGTATTTT
TRBD2	TRBV15	NA	TRBJ2-7	14	CATSRDLAGGEQYF	TGTGCCACCAGCAGAGATCTAGCGGGAGGCGAGCAGTACTTC
TRBD1	TRBV28	few	TRBJ2-7	16	CASSFFGTGTPYEQYF	TGTGCCAGCAGTTTCTTTGGGACAGGGACCCCCTACGAGCAGTACTTC
NA	TRBV7-2	NA	TRBJ2-7	11	CASSTYYEQYF	TGTGCCAGCAGCACCTATTACGAGCAGTACTTC
TRBD1	TRBV30	NA	TRBJ1-1	13	CAWVGQGRTEAFF	TGTGCCTGGGTTGGACAGGGGAGGACTGAAGCTTTCTTT
TRBD2	TRBV4-3	few	TRBJ2-2	17	CASSQAPAGANTGELFF	TGCGCCAGCAGCCAAGCCCCAGCGGGGGCCAACACCGGGGAGCTGTTTTTT
NA	TRBV5-4	NA	TRBJ1-1	16	CASSLGGWGGNTEAFF	TGTGCCAGCAGCTTGGGGGGTTGGGGCGGGAACACTGAAGCTTTCTTT
TRBD1	TRBV2	few	TRBJ2-1	14	CASSATQGGNEQFF	TGTGCCAGCAGTGCTACACAGGGGGGCAATGAGCAGTTCTTC
TRBD1	TRBV29-1	many	TRBJ2-5	12	CSVEDRPVTQYF	TGCAGCGTTGAGGACAGGCCAGTGACCCAGTACTTC
NA	TRBV5-1	few	TRBJ2-7	14	CASSYRDLKDEQYF	TGCGCCAGCAGCTACAGGGATCTCAAGGACGAGCAGTACTTC
NA	TRBV30	NA	TRBJ1-3	14	CAWSDSYSGNTIYF	TGTGCCTGGTCCGACTCTTACTCTGGAAACACCATATATTTT
NA	TRBV5-1	few	TRBJ2-3	15	CASSLARGVADTQYF	TGCGCCAGCAGCTTGGCCAGGGGCGTAGCGGATACGCAGTATTTT
TRBD2	TRBV5-1	many	TRBJ2-1	14	CASSLGLVSDEQFF	TGCGCCAGCAGCCTGGGACTAGTATCCGATGAGCAGTTCTTC
TRBD2	TRBV7-2	few	TRBJ2-1	16	CASSLTGGPPGNEQFF	TGTGCCAGCAGCTTAACGGGAGGGCCCCCGGGGAATGAGCAGTTCTTC
NA	TRBV7-2	NA	TRBJ1-2	15	CASSLEEGSNYGYTF	TGTGCCAGCAGCTTAGAGGAGGGTTCTAACTATGGCTACACCTTC
TRBD1	TRBV9	few	TRBJ2-2	15	CASSKDRGDTGELFF	TGTGCCAGCAGCAAAGACAGGGGCGACACCGGGGAGCTGTTTTTT